These 7 T cell receptor beta chains were all obtained from the same sample, sequenced in a study of blood T cells in healthy people across ages. The use of a sample-barcoded 5' primer and a J-beta primer mix characterized a second PCR of roughly 6 to 11 cycles. TCRdb re-called the 5' RACE reads with MiXCR, one entry per CDR3 protein. The data contain 800,000 to 950,000 distinct CDR3 sequences, almost 30% of them singletons. This sample also appeared in a second study, on T cells of mothers and their children.

The sequenced sample consisted of blood. Source of these receptors: a woman aged 40 to 50 in good health.

This clonotype was detected only once. The junction differs from germline at one of its ends, possibly a read error. The chain carries TRBV6-5 and TRBJ2-7; unclear D gene. Germline V lookup: CDR1 MNHEY, CDR2 SVGAGI. The CDR3 sequence is 14 residues long. The CDR3 is CACSLLTGYYEQYF. The DNA for the CDR3 is TGTGCCTGCAGCCTCCTGACGGGTTACTACGAGCAGTACTTC.

The chain recombines TRBV7-3 with TRBJ2-3; D is perhaps TRBD2 (5 bases). Germline CDR1 is SGHTA and CDR2 is FQGTGA. V was clipped by 0 bases and J by 8 bases, with 15 bases between them. This CDR3 region has 15 residues. The CDR3 coding sequence is TGTGCCAGCAGCTTAACCGAGACTACCACTAGTACGCAGTATTTT. This translates into CASSLTETTTSTQYF.

This clonotype was found many times. This chain connects TRBV20-1 to TRBJ2-5, with D unresolved. This CDR3 is built from 11 residues. CDR1 and CDR2 from the germline V gene are DFQATT and SNEGSKA (reference sequence). V gave up 5 bases and J gave up 10 bases, with 14 bases separating them. The CDR3 DNA reads TGCAGTGCTCGGACCCCCCGAGGCCAGTACTTC. This gives the protein CSARTPRGQYF.

The chain is built from TRBV5-1 and TRBJ2-3; D not certain. Germline CDR1 SGHRS, CDR2 YFSETQ. The CDR3 loop spans 15 amino acids. V lost 0 bases and J 0 bases, leaving 8 bases between the germline ends. The CDR3 reads CASSLASTSTDTQYF. As DNA, the CDR3 is TGCGCCAGCAGCTTGGCCTCGACTAGCACAGATACGCAGTATTTT.

The chain links TRBV5-1 to TRBJ2-5, with D tentatively TRBD1 or TRBD2 (5 bases each). The V gene's germline CDR1 is SGHRS and CDR2 YFSETQ. This CDR3 comprises 17 residues. Trimming took 0 bases from V and 0 from J, leaving 15 bases between them. The chain's CDR3 is CASSLAGRSIYQETQYF. As DNA, the CDR3 is TGCGCCAGCAGCTTGGCGGGACGCTCAATTTACCAAGAGACCCAGTACTTC.

Comment on this clonotype: Since a much larger clone is just one base distant, this may be a read error. The rearrangement links TRBV29-1 to TRBJ1-2; TRBD1 might be the D (5 bases). The CDR3 has 13 amino acids. V lost 8 bases and J lost 5, with 18 bases in between. Germline V gene sequence: CDR1 SQVTM, CDR2 ANQGSEA. The CDR3: CSCSPGRGYGYTF. CDR3 coding DNA: TGCAGCTGTTCGCCGGGACGGGGGTATGGCTACACCTTC.

The V gene is TRBV2, the J gene TRBJ2-3; D tentatively fits TRBD1 or TRBD2 (5 bases each). This CDR3 region has 16 residues. CDR1 SNHLY and CDR2 FYNNEI come from the germline V gene. Deletions cut 7 bases from V and 1 base from J, with 18 bases between. The CDR3 DNA sequence: TGTGCCAGCACCATGGGACGCCTGGCAGGCACAGATACGCAGTATTTT. It is translated as CASTMGRLAGTDTQYF.